This T cell receptor beta chain was found in a study of T cell responses to AZD1222 COVID-19 vaccine. The V end was cut by 7 bases, the J end by 7 bases, with 13 bases between. In germline, CDR1 is MRHNA, CDR2 SNTAGT. This CDR3 comprises 12 residues. Whole-study findings and limits: Two doses of AZD1222 preceded a rise in Spike-specific TCR breadth and depth.

Details on this clone: Antigen specificity is unknown.

Clones were read by immunoSEQ multiplex PCR, and TCRdb kept only the in-frame ones, dropping some. Counted here are about 100,000 clones, approximately 91% occurring once; the ten biggest clones make up 1.7%. The sequences come from peripheral blood, collected on day 0 of AZD1222 vaccination. The sequence was obtained from an adult in good health. The rearrangement links TRBV6-4 to TRBJ1-1; D may be TRBD1 (6 bases). The CDR3 region has the DNA TGTGCCAGCACTACGGACAGATTTGAAGCTTTCTTT. It yields the protein CASTTDRFEAFF.